These 6 T cell receptor beta chains share one sample of origin, sequenced in a study of blood T cell repertoires in COVID-19. Sequencing was performed with immunoSEQ multiplex PCR; in TCRdb, only in-frame clones are kept and a portion is missing. The sample contains over 200,000 clones, approximately 89% of which appear only once. Source material: PBMCs or T cells enriched from blood (not recorded which). These receptors were collected from a woman younger than 45 with acute COVID-19.

The chain carries TRBV4-1 and TRBJ2-3; no clear D. The CDR3 is made up of 13 amino acids. CDR1 is MGHRA, CDR2 YSYEKL, per germline. Trimming removed 5 bases at V and 7 bases at J, with 13 bases between. CDR3 sequence (DNA): TGCGCCAGCAGCGCCAACCGACTCTATACGCAGTATTTT. Its translation is CASSANRLYTQYF.

The genes are TRBV5-4 and TRBJ2-7; 7 bases are shared with TRBD1. With 2 bases clipped from V and 4 bases from J, the junction kept 9 bases outside the gene matches. Looked up from germline, CDR1 is SGHNT and CDR2 is YYREEE (reference sequence). The CDR3 is 15 amino acids. In DNA form, the CDR3 reads TGTGCCAGCAGCTTTAACAGGGGTGAACGGTACGAGCAGTACTTC. Amino acids: CASSFNRGERYEQYF.

The rearrangement joins TRBV6-1 to TRBJ2-5; TRBD2 aligns across 11 bases. CDR1 is MNHNS and CDR2 is SASEGT in the germline V gene. V lost 2 bases, J lost 4 bases, and 3 bases stayed unmatched. The CDR3 is made up of 15 amino acids. The chain's CDR3 is CASSEFSGGAETQYF. DNA of the CDR3: TGTGCCAGCAGTGAATTTAGCGGGGGGGCAGAGACCCAGTACTTC.

The chain uses TRBV5-6 and TRBJ1-6; D unclear. This CDR3 contains 14 residues. V was cut by 1 base and J by 10 bases, with 12 bases left in between. The germline gives CDR1 SGHDT, CDR2 YYEEEE. CDR3 residues: CASSLIGIESPLHF. CDR3 coding DNA: TGTGCCAGCAGCTTGATCGGGATAGAGTCACCCCTCCACTTT.

This clone was picked up a small number of times. The J gene is TRBJ1-1, the V gene TRBV14, with 8 positions matching TRBD1. The CDR3 is 18 amino acids. V shed 2 bases and J 1 base; nucleotides not matched to a gene: 12. The V gene's germline CDR1 is SGHDN and CDR2 FVKESK. The CDR3 is CASSQRQGRLGRNTEAFF. The CDR3 nucleotides are TGTGCCAGCAGCCAAAGACAGGGGCGGTTAGGAAGGAACACTGAAGCTTTCTTT. Together with reference TRBV14 and TRBJ1-1, the CDR3 gives the full variable domain: EAGVTQFPSHSVIEKGQTVTLRCDPISGHDNLYWYRRVMGKEIKFLLHFVKESKQDESGMPNNRFLAERTGGTYSTLKVQPAELEDSGVYFCASSQRQGRLGRNTEAFFGQGTRLTVV.

V is TRBV6-5 and J is TRBJ1-1, with TRBD1 matching 8 bases. The trim removed 5 bases at V and 3 bases at J, leaving 8 bases unmatched. CDR1 is MNHEY, CDR2 SVGAGI, per germline. This CDR3 is 15 amino acids long. The CDR3 sequence is CASSTHRGVDTEAFF. CDR3 sequence (DNA): TGTGCCAGCAGTACCCACAGGGGGGTGGACACTGAAGCTTTCTTT.